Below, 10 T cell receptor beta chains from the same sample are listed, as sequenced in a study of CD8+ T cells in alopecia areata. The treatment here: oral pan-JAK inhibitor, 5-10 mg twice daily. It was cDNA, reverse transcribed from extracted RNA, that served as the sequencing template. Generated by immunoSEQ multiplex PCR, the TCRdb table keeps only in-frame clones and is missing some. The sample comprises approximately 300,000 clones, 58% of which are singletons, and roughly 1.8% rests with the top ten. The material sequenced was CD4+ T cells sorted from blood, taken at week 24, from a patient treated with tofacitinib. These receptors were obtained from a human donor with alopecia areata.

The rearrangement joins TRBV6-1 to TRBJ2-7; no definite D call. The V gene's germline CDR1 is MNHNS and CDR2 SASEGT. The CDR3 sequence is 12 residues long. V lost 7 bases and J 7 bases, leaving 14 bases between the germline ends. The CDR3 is CASKGRPPEQYF. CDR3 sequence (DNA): TGTGCCAGCAAAGGGCGGCCACCAGAGCAGTACTTC.

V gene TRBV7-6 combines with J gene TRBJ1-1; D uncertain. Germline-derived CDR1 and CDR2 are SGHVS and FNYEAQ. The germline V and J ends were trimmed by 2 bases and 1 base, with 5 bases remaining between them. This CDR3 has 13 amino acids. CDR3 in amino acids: CASSLQENTEAFF. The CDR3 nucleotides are TGTGCCAGCAGCTTACAAGAGAACACTGAAGCTTTCTTT.

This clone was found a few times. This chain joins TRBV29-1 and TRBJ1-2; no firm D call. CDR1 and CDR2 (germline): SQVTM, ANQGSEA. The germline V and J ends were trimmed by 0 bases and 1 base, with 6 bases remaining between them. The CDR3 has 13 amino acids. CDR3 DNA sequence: TGCAGCGTTGAAGATCCCCGTAACTATGGCTACACCTTC. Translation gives CSVEDPRNYGYTF.

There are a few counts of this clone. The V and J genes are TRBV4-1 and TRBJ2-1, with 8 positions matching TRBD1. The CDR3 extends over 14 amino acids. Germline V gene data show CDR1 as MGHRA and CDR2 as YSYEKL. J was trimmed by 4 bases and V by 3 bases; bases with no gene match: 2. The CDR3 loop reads CASSQGDRYNEQFF. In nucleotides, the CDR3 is TGCGCCAGCAGCCAGGGGGACAGGTACAATGAGCAGTTCTTC.

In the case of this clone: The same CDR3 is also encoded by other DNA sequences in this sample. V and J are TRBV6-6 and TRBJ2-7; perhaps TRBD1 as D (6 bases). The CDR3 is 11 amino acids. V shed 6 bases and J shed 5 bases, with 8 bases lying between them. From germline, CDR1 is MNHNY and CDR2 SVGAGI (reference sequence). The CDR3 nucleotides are TGTGCCAGCAGCTACAGGGACGAGCAGTACTTC. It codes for CASSYRDEQYF.

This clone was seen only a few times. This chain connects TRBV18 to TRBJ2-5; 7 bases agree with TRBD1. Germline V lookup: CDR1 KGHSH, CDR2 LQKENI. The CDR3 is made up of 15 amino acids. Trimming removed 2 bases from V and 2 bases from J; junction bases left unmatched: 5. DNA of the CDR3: TGTGCCAGCTCACCAGGGACAGCCGTTCAAGAGACCCAGTACTTC. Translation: CASSPGTAVQETQYF.

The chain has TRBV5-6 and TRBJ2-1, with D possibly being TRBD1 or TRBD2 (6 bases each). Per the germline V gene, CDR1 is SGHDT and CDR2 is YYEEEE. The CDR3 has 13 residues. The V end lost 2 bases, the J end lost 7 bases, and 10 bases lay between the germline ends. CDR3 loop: CASSFQGRNEQFF. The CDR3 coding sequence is TGTGCCAGCAGCTTCCAGGGGAGGAATGAGCAGTTCTTC. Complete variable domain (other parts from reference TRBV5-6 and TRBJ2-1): DAGVTQSPTHLIKTRGQQVTLRCSPKSGHDTVSWYQQALGQGPQFIFQYYEEEERQRGNFPDRFSGHQFPNYSSELNVNALLLGDSALYLCASSFQGRNEQFFGPGTRLTVL.

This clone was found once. CDR3 residues: CAWSAILLAKNIQYF. CDR3 coding DNA: TGTGCCTGGAGTGCCATCCTCCTAGCCAAAAACATTCAGTACTTC. The chain employs TRBV30 and TRBJ2-4, with unresolved D. CDR1 is GTSNPN and CDR2 is SVGIG in the germline V gene (reference sequence). The CDR3 extends over 15 amino acids. The V and J ends lost 1 base and 0 bases respectively, with 10 bases between them.

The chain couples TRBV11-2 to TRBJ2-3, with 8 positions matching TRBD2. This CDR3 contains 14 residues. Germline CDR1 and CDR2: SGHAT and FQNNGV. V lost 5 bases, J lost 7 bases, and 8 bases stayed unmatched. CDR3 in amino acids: CASSPGGAIYTQYF. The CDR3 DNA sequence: TGTGCCAGCAGCCCCGGGGGGGCTATCTATACGCAGTATTTT. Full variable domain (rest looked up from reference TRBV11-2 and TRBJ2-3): EAGVAQSPRYKIIEKRQSVAFWCNPISGHATLYWYQQILGQGPKLLIQFQNNGVVDDSQLPKDRFSAERLKGVDSTLKIQPAKLEDSAVYLCASSPGGAIYTQYFGPGTRLTVL.

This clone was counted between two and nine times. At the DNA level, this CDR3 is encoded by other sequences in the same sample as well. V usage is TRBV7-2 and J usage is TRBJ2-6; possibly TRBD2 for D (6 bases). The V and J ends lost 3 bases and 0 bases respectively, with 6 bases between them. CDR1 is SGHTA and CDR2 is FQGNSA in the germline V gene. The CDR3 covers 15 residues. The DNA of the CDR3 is TGTGCCAGCAGCTTGCGGGGCTCTGGGGCCAACGTCCTGACTTTC. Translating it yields CASSLRGSGANVLTF.